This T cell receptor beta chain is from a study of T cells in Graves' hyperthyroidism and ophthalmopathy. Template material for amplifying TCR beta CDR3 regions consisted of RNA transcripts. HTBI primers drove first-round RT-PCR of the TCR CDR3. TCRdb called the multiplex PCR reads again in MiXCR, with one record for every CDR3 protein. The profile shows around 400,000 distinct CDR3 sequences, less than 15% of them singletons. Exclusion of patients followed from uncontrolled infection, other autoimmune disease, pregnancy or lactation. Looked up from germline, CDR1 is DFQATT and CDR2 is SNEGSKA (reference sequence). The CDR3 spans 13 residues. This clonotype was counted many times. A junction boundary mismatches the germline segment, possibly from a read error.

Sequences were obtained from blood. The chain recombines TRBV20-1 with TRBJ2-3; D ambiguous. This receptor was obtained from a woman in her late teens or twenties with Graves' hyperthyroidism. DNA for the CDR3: TGCAGTGCTGGAGACGGAAGCACAGATACGCAGTATTTT. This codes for CSAGDGSTDTQYF.